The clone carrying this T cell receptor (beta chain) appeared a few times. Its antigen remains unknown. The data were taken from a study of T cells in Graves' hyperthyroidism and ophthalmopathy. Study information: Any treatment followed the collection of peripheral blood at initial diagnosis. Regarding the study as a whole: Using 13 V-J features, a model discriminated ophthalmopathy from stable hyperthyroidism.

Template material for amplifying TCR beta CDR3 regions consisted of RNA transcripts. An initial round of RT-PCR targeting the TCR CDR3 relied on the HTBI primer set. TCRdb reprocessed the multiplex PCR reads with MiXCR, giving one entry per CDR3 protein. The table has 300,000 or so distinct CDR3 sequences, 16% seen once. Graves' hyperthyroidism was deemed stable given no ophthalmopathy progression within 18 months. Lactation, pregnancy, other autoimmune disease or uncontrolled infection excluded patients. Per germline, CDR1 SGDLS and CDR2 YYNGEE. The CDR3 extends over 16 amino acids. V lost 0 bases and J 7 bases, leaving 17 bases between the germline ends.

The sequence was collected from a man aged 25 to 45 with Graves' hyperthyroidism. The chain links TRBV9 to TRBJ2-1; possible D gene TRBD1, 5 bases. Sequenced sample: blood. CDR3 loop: CASSVDGSHNRNEQFF. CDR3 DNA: TGTGCCAGCAGCGTAGACGGTAGCCACAACAGGAATGAGCAGTTCTTC.